The rows below give T cell receptor beta chains drawn from one sample of a study of T cell changes during pregnancy in multiple sclerosis. This table comes from immunoSEQ multiplex PCR, and its TCRdb copy is limited to in-frame clones, with some not included. The table includes about 46,000 clones, 80% to 95% detected once. Here the sequenced sample was CD8+ T cells from peripheral blood mononuclear cells, taken in the second trimester of pregnancy. The receptor source for this set is a female donor with multiple sclerosis, enrolled in a pregnancy study. The CDR3 runs from the conserved cysteine through the conserved F or W. D genes are given only for firm matches.

V	J	D	CDR3	DNA
TRBV4-3	TRBJ2-1	TRBD2	CASSQHPIEGGNEQFF	TGCGCCAGCAGCCAGCACCCTATTGAGGGAGGGAATGAGCAGTTCTTC
TRBV29-1	TRBJ2-5	NA	CSVLVEETQYF	TGCAGCGTTCTGGTAGAAGAGACCCAGTACTTC
TRBV7-9	TRBJ2-7	NA	CASSSGYRSYEQYF	TGTGCCAGCAGCTCCGGGTACAGGAGCTACGAGCAGTACTTC
TRBV9	TRBJ2-5	NA	CASSDGELQETQYF	TGTGCCAGCAGCGACGGGGAATTGCAAGAGACCCAGTACTTC
TRBV7-2	TRBJ1-2	NA	CASSPAGRHGYTF	TGTGCCAGCAGCCCTGCAGGGAGGCATGGCTACACCTTC
TRBV11-3	TRBJ2-5	NA	CASSFQGGETQYF	TGTGCCAGCAGCTTCCAGGGAGGAGAGACCCAGTACTTC
TRBV7-3	TRBJ2-3	NA	CASSSQGDSTDTQYF	TGTGCCAGCAGCTCCCAAGGGGATAGCACAGATACGCAGTATTTT
TRBV4-3	TRBJ1-2	NA	CASSHLRQGNYGYTF	TGCGCCAGCAGCCACCTCCGCCAGGGAAACTATGGCTACACCTTC
TRBV4-3	TRBJ2-7	TRBD2	CASSQQPGGSYEQYF	TGCGCCAGCAGCCAACAGCCCGGGGGGTCCTACGAGCAGTACTTC
TRBV12-5	TRBJ2-3	TRBD1	CASSDRGPPLDTQYF	TGTGCTAGTTCGGACAGGGGCCCCCCCTTAGATACGCAGTATTTT
TRBV16	TRBJ1-2	TRBD1	CASSQSGTGIYGYTF	TGTGCCAGCAGCCAATCGGGGACAGGGATCTATGGCTACACCTTC